Following are 19 T cell receptor beta chains from one sample sequenced in a study of blood T cell repertoires in COVID-19. The table came from immunoSEQ multiplex PCR; TCRdb's copy has only in-frame clones and leaves some out. Here the sample spans under 250,000 clones, approximately 86% being singletons. Input material: peripheral blood. The receptors derive from a woman of 80 years or more with acute or convalescent COVID-19.

Note on this clone: The junction and the germline gene differ at one end; a read error may be behind it. This chain links TRBV28 with TRBJ1-6; D is unresolved. The CDR3 sequence is 14 residues long. Germline CDR1 is MDHEN and CDR2 is SYDVKM. This CDR3 reads CASSPRSPYSPLHF. In nucleotides, the CDR3 is TGTGCCAGCAGTCCTAGGTCCCCCTATTCGCCCCTCCACTTT.

The chain employs TRBV27 and TRBJ1-5, with TRBD1 identical over 8 bases. CDR1 is MNHEY, CDR2 SMNVEV, per germline (reference sequence). This CDR3 region has 17 residues. Unmatched junction bases numbered 16, after V lost 5 bases and J lost 7 bases. This chain's CDR3 is CASSPWRDRWSEQPQHF. The CDR3 DNA is TGTGCCAGCAGTCCGTGGAGGGACAGGTGGTCTGAGCAGCCCCAGCATTTT.

This chain uses TRBV7-2 with TRBJ2-7, with a possible D match to TRBD1 (6 bases). Between the trimmed V and J ends, which lost 0 bases and 0 bases, there was a span of 12 bases. The CDR3 is 16 amino acids. CDR1 is SGHTA and CDR2 is FQGNSA in the germline V gene. DNA for the CDR3: TGTGCCAGCAGCTTAGCCCGACAGGCGAGCTCCTACGAGCAGTACTTC. It yields the protein CASSLARQASSYEQYF.

J is TRBJ1-6 and V is TRBV6-6; 8 bases align to TRBD1. The CDR3 is 15 residues long. The junction had 7 bases not matched to a gene; V was cut back by 5 bases and J by 7 bases. Germline V gene sequence: CDR1 MNHNY, CDR2 SVGAGI (reference sequence). The chain's CDR3 is CASSNPQGANSPLHF. The DNA for the CDR3 is TGTGCCAGCAGTAACCCGCAGGGGGCGAATTCACCCCTCCACTTT.

The chain is built from TRBV6-5 and TRBJ2-1; possibly TRBD1 for D (6 bases). The germline CDR1 and CDR2 sequences are MNHEY and SVGAGI. The V end lost 4 bases, the J end lost 1 base, and 11 bases lay between the germline ends. The CDR3 is 15 amino acids. The CDR3, as DNA: TGTGCCAGCAGTTCAAGACAGGAATCCTACAATGAGCAGTTCTTC. Its translation is CASSSRQESYNEQFF.

The genes are TRBV7-2 and TRBJ1-2; D is possibly TRBD1 (6 bases). The CDR3 has 14 residues. V was cut by 2 bases and J by 4 bases, with 11 bases left in between. Germline CDR1 reads SGHTA; CDR2 reads FQGNSA. The CDR3 bases are TGTGCCAGCAGCTTATTGGGGGCAAGCTATGGCTACACCTTC. Translated, it gives CASSLLGASYGYTF. Full variable domain (outside the CDR3, taken from reference TRBV7-2 and TRBJ1-2): GAGVSQSPSNKVTEKGKDVELRCDPISGHTALYWYRQSLGQGLEFLIYFQGNSAPDKSGLPSDRFSAERTGGSVSTLTIQRTQQEDSAVYLCASSLLGASYGYTFGSGTRLTVV.

The J gene is TRBJ2-2, the V gene TRBV11-2, with 8 bases identical to TRBD2. This CDR3 spans 16 amino acids. With V trimmed by 4 bases and J by 5 bases, 9 bases remained unmatched. Germline V CDR1 and CDR2: SGHAT, FQNNGV. CDR3 nucleotide sequence: TGTGCCAGCAGCTCCGACCGACTAGCGAGAACCGGGGAGCTGTTTTTT. Residues: CASSSDRLARTGELFF. Combining the CDR3 with reference TRBV11-2 and TRBJ2-2 gives the whole variable domain EAGVAQSPRYKIIEKRQSVAFWCNPISGHATLYWYQQILGQGPKLLIQFQNNGVVDDSQLPKDRFSAERLKGVDSTLKIQPAKLEDSAVYLCASSSDRLARTGELFFGEGSRLTVL.

In DNA form, the CDR3 reads TGTGCCAGCAGCGAGGACTTTTCTAGCTCCTACAATGAGCAGTTCTTC. It encodes CASSEDFSSSYNEQFF. V usage is TRBV9 and J usage is TRBJ2-1; D may be TRBD2 (5 bases). In germline, CDR1 is SGDLS, CDR2 YYNGEE. V was shortened by 3 bases and J by 0 bases, with 13 bases between the two germline ends. The CDR3 spans 16 residues.

In regard to this clone: A junction boundary mismatches the germline segment, possibly from a read error. The rearrangement joins TRBV5-8 to TRBJ1-4; 11 bases map to TRBD1. CDR1 and CDR2 (germline): SGHTS, YDEGEE. This CDR3 is 11 amino acids long. The CDR3 region has the DNA TGTGCCAGCAGCTTGTCGGGACAGGGGGTTTTT. Protein product: CASSLSGQGVF.

The rearrangement uses TRBV7-2 and TRBJ2-7, with 12 nucleotides matching TRBD2. Per germline, CDR1 SGHTA and CDR2 FQGNSA. Germline trimming cut 4 bases from V and 4 bases from J; bases unmatched to any gene: 5. The CDR3 is 15 residues long. Written as DNA, the CDR3 is TGTGCCAGCAGCTGGGCTAGCGGGGGGGAATACGAGCAGTACTTC. Translating it yields CASSWASGGEYEQYF.

This sequence joins TRBV7-2 and TRBJ2-2; TRBD2 agrees at 8 bases. V lost 2 bases to trimming and J lost 8 bases; unmatched junction nucleotides: 10. Germline CDR1 is SGHTA and CDR2 is FQGNSA. The length of the CDR3 is 16 residues. The CDR3 sequence is CASSLKAGAPSGELFF. CDR3 coding DNA: TGTGCCAGCAGCTTAAAAGCGGGGGCGCCTTCTGGGGAGCTGTTTTTT. The variable domain in full, with the rest retrieved from reference TRBV7-2 and TRBJ2-2, is GAGVSQSPSNKVTEKGKDVELRCDPISGHTALYWYRQSLGQGLEFLIYFQGNSAPDKSGLPSDRFSAERTGGSVSTLTIQRTQQEDSAVYLCASSLKAGAPSGELFFGEGSRLTVL.

The genes are TRBV7-8 and TRBJ2-2; the D is unclear. Germline CDR1 is SGHVS and CDR2 is FQNEAQ. Between the trimmed V and J ends, which lost 4 bases and 5 bases, there was a span of 8 bases. The CDR3 runs to 13 residues. CDR3 in amino acids: CASSSSRTGELFF. CDR3 nucleotides: TGTGCCAGCAGCTCATCTCGGACCGGGGAGCTGTTTTTT. The full variable domain, completed using reference TRBV7-8 and TRBJ2-2, is GAGVSQSPRYKVAKRGQDVALRCDPISGHVSLFWYQQALGQGPEFLTYFQNEAQLDKSGLPSDRFFAERPEGSVSTLKIQRTQQEDSAVYLCASSSSRTGELFFGEGSRLTVL.

The gene calls are TRBV13 and TRBJ2-7; 9 nucleotides line up with TRBD2. This CDR3 contains 14 residues. Per germline, CDR1 PRHDT and CDR2 FYEKMQ (reference sequence). V shed 5 bases and J 2 bases; nucleotides not matched to a gene: 4. The DNA for the CDR3 is TGTGCCAGCAGCCGACTAGCGGAAGCCTACGAGCAGTACTTC. It codes for CASSRLAEAYEQYF.

The V and J genes are TRBV5-5 and TRBJ1-1; TRBD1 matches at 7 bases. The CDR3 runs to 14 residues. V lost 5 bases, J lost 5 bases, and 9 bases stayed unmatched. Germline CDR1 SGHKS, CDR2 YYEKEE (reference sequence). In nucleotides, the CDR3 is TGTGCCAGCAGACCCGGGGACAGTAGGACTGAAGCTTTCTTT. It specifies CASRPGDSRTEAFF.

This clone was seen only once. This chain links TRBV5-1 with TRBJ2-7; 7 bases match TRBD1. Germline lookup yields CDR1 SGHRS and CDR2 YFSETQ. With 3 bases clipped from V and 1 base from J, the junction kept 7 bases outside the gene matches. The CDR3 spans 15 residues. This chain's CDR3 is CASSWDSGSSYEQYF. The CDR3 bases are TGCGCCAGCAGCTGGGACAGCGGTTCATCCTACGAGCAGTACTTC.

The rearrangement links TRBV12-3 or TRBV12-4 to TRBJ2-7; TRBD1 matches at 8 bases. After removal of 6 bases from V and 13 bases from J, the junction contained 8 bases not matched to a gene. The CDR3 loop spans 11 amino acids. CDR3 in amino acids: CASSRGTGHYF. The CDR3 DNA reads as TGTGCCAGCAGCCGAGGGACAGGACACTACTTC.

The V call is TRBV10-3, the J call TRBJ1-2; tentatively, D is TRBD1 (5 bases). CDR3 size: 14 residues. CDR1 is ENHRY and CDR2 is SYGVKD in the germline V gene. The V end was cut by 0 bases, the J end by 7 bases, with 12 bases between. CDR3 amino acids: CAISESGEAGGYTF. In nucleotides, the CDR3 is TGTGCCATCAGTGAGTCGGGGGAAGCGGGTGGCTACACCTTC.

J is TRBJ2-2 and V is TRBV5-4; D is possibly TRBD2 (6 bases). Trimming shortened V by 0 bases and J by 7 bases, and 16 bases separated the two germline ends. Per the germline V gene, CDR1 is SGHNT and CDR2 is YYREEE (reference sequence). This CDR3 contains 16 residues. DNA for the CDR3: TGTGCCAGCAGCTTGGCTAGCGTGACGTCGGTCGGGGAGCTGTTTTTT. It yields the protein CASSLASVTSVGELFF.

J is TRBJ2-4 and V is TRBV4-3; TRBD1 is a possible D gene (5 bases). The CDR3 is 21 amino acids. V lost 0 bases and J 7 bases, leaving 31 bases between the germline ends. Germline V gene sequence: CDR1 LGHNA, CDR2 YSLEER. CDR3 region: CASSQDRKGNWATSGGNIQYF. For the CDR3, the DNA is TGCGCCAGCAGCCAAGATAGAAAGGGGAATTGGGCAACGTCGGGTGGGAACATTCAGTACTTC.